Described below is a single T cell receptor (beta chain) sequence and its context. The germline V gene encodes CDR1 GTSNPN and CDR2 SVGIG (reference sequence). V gave up 3 bases and J gave up 7 bases; unmatched junction bases: 5. The CDR3 consists of 13 residues. This PCR relied on a set of 60 Vbeta primers and 13 Jbeta primers. Measured with immunoSEQ multiplex PCR; TCRdb has only the in-frame clones, and not every one. The sample data list 100,000 to 150,000 clones. This entry comes from a study of cytomegalovirus exposure and HLA in healthy donors. The sequencing sample was made of PBMCs. This sequence was found in a man in his thirties or forties in good health and CMV-seronegative. The rearrangement links TRBV30 to TRBJ1-4, with TRBD1 identical over 7 bases. CDR3 nucleotides: TGTGCCTGGAGCCAGGGGGTTGCTGAAAAACTGTTTTTT. Amino acids: CAWSQGVAEKLFF.